These 31 T cell receptor beta chains share one sample of origin, sequenced in a study of vaccination effects on CD4 cells after COVID-19. Expansion with viral peptide pools was applied to antigen-specific CD4+ T cells by the ViraFEST assay prior to sequencing. Culturing for 10 to 11 days preceded CD4+ T cell isolation. Subjects were given two BNT162b2 or mRNA-1273 vaccine doses. Antigens of these TCRs are unknown. The assay was immunoSEQ multiplex PCR, and TCRdb's table has in-frame clones only and misses some. The sample has more than 15,000 clones; 70% are singletons. The source was CD4+ T cells from PBMCs cultured with SARS-CoV-2 spike peptides, collected after COVID-19 vaccination. The receptors here all came from a human donor who received a COVID-19 vaccine.

The CDR3 is CASSFRQDPYNEQFF. For the CDR3, the DNA is TGTGCCAGCAGCTTCAGACAAGACCCTTACAATGAGCAGTTCTTC. The rearrangement joins TRBV9 to TRBJ2-1, with D uncertain. Trimming left V 4 bases short and J 4 bases short, with 15 bases between. The V gene's germline CDR1 is SGDLS and CDR2 YYNGEE. The CDR3 is 15 residues long.

The gene calls are TRBV28 and TRBJ2-2; 11 bases fit TRBD1. CDR1 and CDR2 from the germline V gene are MDHEN and SYDVKM. V was clipped by 8 bases and J by 1 base; unmatched bases: 3. The CDR3 spans 15 residues. The CDR3 reads CASAGQGENTGELFF. DNA for the CDR3: TGTGCCAGCGCGGGACAGGGGGAGAACACCGGGGAGCTGTTTTTT.

The V gene is TRBV6-2 or TRBV6-3, the J gene TRBJ2-7; D is ambiguous. V was trimmed by 4 bases and J by 2 bases, leaving 12 bases between them. This CDR3 has 14 amino acids. Germline V lookup: CDR1 MNHEY, CDR2 SVGEGT. CDR3 sequence reads: CASSSPSQTYEQYF. CDR3 coding DNA: TGTGCCAGCAGTTCCCCGTCCCAGACCTACGAGCAGTACTTC.

The chain carries TRBV9 and TRBJ2-2, with 11 bases aligning to TRBD1. Germline CDR1 reads SGDLS; CDR2 reads YYNGEE. The CDR3 totals 16 residues. V gave up 4 bases and J gave up 1 base; unmatched junction bases: 3. CDR3 amino acids: CASSPGTGGNTGELFF. DNA of the CDR3: TGTGCCAGCAGCCCCGGGACAGGGGGGAACACCGGGGAGCTGTTTTTT. Combining the CDR3 with reference TRBV9 and TRBJ2-2 gives the whole variable domain DSGVTQTPKHLITATGQRVTLRCSPRSGDLSVYWYQQSLDQGLQFLIQYYNGEERAKGNILERFSAQQFPDLHSELNLSSLELGDSALYFCASSPGTGGNTGELFFGEGSRLTVL.

This clone came up once. This chain links TRBV5-1 with TRBJ2-7; 11 positions agree with TRBD1. The CDR3 extends over 14 amino acids. Trimming at V came to 0 bases and at J to 6 bases, leaving 2 bases not matched to a gene. Germline V lookup: CDR1 SGHRS, CDR2 YFSETQ. Here the CDR3 reads CASSLAGTGGEQYF. The DNA of the CDR3 is TGCGCCAGCAGCTTGGCGGGGACAGGGGGCGAGCAGTACTTC.

The chain carries TRBV6-5 and TRBJ2-2; no firm D call. CDR1 MNHEY and CDR2 SVGAGI come from the germline V gene. The CDR3 consists of 14 residues. V was pared by 4 bases and J by 6 bases, with 12 bases between. CDR3 sequence reads: CASSSHGPPGELFF. CDR3 bases: TGTGCCAGCAGTTCCCACGGGCCCCCCGGGGAGCTGTTTTTT.

J is TRBJ1-2 and V is TRBV12-3 or TRBV12-4; a weak D match, TRBD1 (5 bases). V lost 4 bases, J lost 8 bases, and 14 bases lay in between. CDR3 length: 13 amino acids. The CDR3 loop reads CASSSLSGEGYTF. For the CDR3, the DNA is TGTGCCAGCAGTTCCCTCTCGGGGGAGGGCTACACCTTC.

The chain is built from TRBV7-9 and TRBJ2-1; 15 nucleotides agree with TRBD2. Germline CDR1 SEHNR, CDR2 FQNEAQ (reference sequence). CDR3 length equals 17 residues. V lost 6 bases to trimming and J lost 4 bases; unmatched junction nucleotides: 7. CDR3 protein: CASSFIGLAGGYNEQFF. DNA of the CDR3: TGTGCCAGCAGTTTCATCGGACTAGCGGGGGGGTACAATGAGCAGTTCTTC.

This clone is labeled medium-sized (0.01 to 0.1%). The chain is built from TRBV7-8 and TRBJ2-1; D is possibly TRBD2 (7 bases). The germline V gene has CDR1 SGHVS and CDR2 FQNEAQ. Trimming pared 1 base from V and 6 bases from J, leaving 25 bases between. CDR3 length: 19 amino acids. CDR3 sequence: CASSLVGREGALGGNEQFF. CDR3 sequence (DNA): TGTGCCAGCAGCTTAGTCGGCAGGGAGGGCGCTTTAGGGGGCAATGAGCAGTTCTTC.

This clone was counted only a few times. The sample carries other DNA sequences with the same CDR3. The chain is built from TRBV2 and TRBJ2-7, with D unclear. Germline CDR1 reads SNHLY; CDR2 reads FYNNEI. This CDR3 has 13 amino acids. V was trimmed by 3 bases and J by 2 bases, leaving 8 bases between them. CDR3 region: CASSEYRTYEQYF. CDR3 DNA: TGTGCCAGCAGTGAGTACAGAACCTACGAGCAGTACTTC.

The chain links TRBV14 to TRBJ1-6; TRBD1 agrees at 10 bases. This CDR3 contains 19 residues. V was clipped by 1 base and J by 0 bases; unmatched bases: 6. CDR1 is SGHDN, CDR2 FVKESK, per germline. The CDR3 bases are TGTGCCAGCAGCCAAGTGCCGGGACAGGGGCCCTCCTATAATTCACCCCTCCACTTT. Translated, it gives CASSQVPGQGPSYNSPLHF.

The chain recombines TRBV9 with TRBJ1-1, with D unclear. The CDR3 length is 13 residues. The germline V gene has CDR1 SGDLS and CDR2 YYNGEE. V lost 2 bases and J 4 bases, leaving 9 bases between the germline ends. The CDR3 region is CASSVTQATEAFF. As DNA, the CDR3 is TGTGCCAGCAGCGTCACCCAGGCCACTGAAGCTTTCTTT.

The chain joins TRBV16 to TRBJ2-3; 13 bases line up with TRBD2. The germline CDR1 and CDR2 sequences are KGHSY and FQNENV. V shed 2 bases and J 2 bases; nucleotides not matched to a gene: 13. The CDR3 is 20 residues long. The CDR3 reads CASSQTGLAGPPKYTDTQYF. The CDR3 DNA reads as TGTGCCAGCAGCCAAACGGGACTAGCGGGGCCTCCGAAATACACAGATACGCAGTATTTT.

This clone has ten or more counts. The J gene is TRBJ1-4, the V gene TRBV6-1; D ambiguous. V was clipped by 3 bases and J by 0 bases, with 8 bases between them. Germline loops: CDR1 MNHNS, CDR2 SASEGT. This CDR3 region has 15 residues. The CDR3 DNA follows: TGTGCCAGCAGTGAGGACGGCCCAACTAATGAAAAACTGTTTTTT. Its protein product is CASSEDGPTNEKLFF.

This chain connects TRBV5-1 to TRBJ2-7, with D possibly matching TRBD1 (5 bases). The CDR3 spans 14 residues. V lost 0 bases, J lost 0 bases, and 7 bases lay in between. Germline CDR1 and CDR2: SGHRS and YFSETQ. The CDR3 region is CASSLGQGSYEQYF. Written as DNA, the CDR3 is TGCGCCAGCAGCTTGGGGCAGGGCTCCTACGAGCAGTACTTC.

This sequence joins TRBV9 and TRBJ2-7; D may correspond to TRBD1 or TRBD2 (5 bases each). There are 14 residues in the CDR3. Germline CDR1 SGDLS, CDR2 YYNGEE. Trimming removed 3 bases from V and 3 bases from J, with 13 bases in between. The CDR3, as DNA: TGTGCCAGCAGCGCCCACGGGGCTGTCTACGAGCAGTACTTC. This sequence encodes CASSAHGAVYEQYF. The whole variable domain, filled in from reference TRBV9 and TRBJ2-7, reads DSGVTQTPKHLITATGQRVTLRCSPRSGDLSVYWYQQSLDQGLQFLIQYYNGEERAKGNILERFSAQQFPDLHSELNLSSLELGDSALYFCASSAHGAVYEQYFGPGTRLTVT.

The chain couples TRBV9 to TRBJ1-2; D is uncertain. This CDR3 comprises 11 residues. The germline V gene encodes CDR1 SGDLS and CDR2 YYNGEE. V gave up 2 bases and J gave up 2 bases, with 1 base separating them. Written as DNA, the CDR3 is TGTGCCAGCAGCGTGAACTATGGCTACACCTTC. It is translated as CASSVNYGYTF.

V is TRBV25-1 and J is TRBJ2-4, with D possibly matching TRBD1 (6 bases). This CDR3 is 15 amino acids long. Looked up from germline, CDR1 is MGHDK and CDR2 is SYGVNS. Trimming pared 5 bases from V and 2 bases from J, leaving 13 bases between. The CDR3 region has the DNA TGTGCCAGCAGTACCCAGACAGGAACCAAAAACATTCAGTACTTC. It translates to CASSTQTGTKNIQYF.

The rearrangement uses TRBV6-2 or TRBV6-3 and TRBJ2-5; D is undetermined. The CDR3 contains 12 residues. With 2 bases removed from V and 5 bases from J, the gap between germline ends came to 6 bases. Germline V CDR1 and CDR2: MNHEY, SVGEGT. CDR3 bases: TGTGCCAGCAGTTACCCCGGGGAGACCCAGTACTTC. Translated: CASSYPGETQYF.

The chain combines TRBV19 with TRBJ1-5; D is uncertain. The CDR3 spans 13 residues. V was clipped by 9 bases and J by 0 bases, with 9 bases between them. CDR1 is LNHDA and CDR2 is SQIVND in the germline V gene (reference sequence). The CDR3 loop is CASMGGSNQPQHF. The CDR3 nucleotides read TGTGCCAGCATGGGCGGTAGCAATCAGCCCCAGCATTTT.

The CDR3: CASSRDEKPNSPLHF. The CDR3, as DNA: TGTGCCAGCAGCCGAGATGAAAAGCCTAATTCACCCCTCCACTTT. V is TRBV5-6 and J is TRBJ1-6, with no clear D. Germline V gene data show CDR1 as SGHDT and CDR2 as YYEEEE. V was trimmed by 4 bases and J by 6 bases, leaving 14 bases between them. This CDR3 spans 15 amino acids.

The chain employs TRBV5-5 and TRBJ1-4; 7 nucleotides agree with TRBD1. V was clipped by 1 base and J by 4 bases; unmatched bases: 4. The CDR3 covers 15 residues. Germline V CDR1 and CDR2: SGHKS, YYEKEE (reference sequence). CDR3 sequence reads: CASSLKQGINEKLFF. In nucleotides, the CDR3 is TGTGCCAGCAGCTTGAAACAGGGGATTAATGAAAAACTGTTTTTT.

This chain joins TRBV5-1 and TRBJ1-1; D not certain. The germline V gene has CDR1 SGHRS and CDR2 YFSETQ. V was shortened by 3 bases and J by 2 bases, with 14 bases between the two germline ends. The CDR3 contains 15 residues. CDR3 DNA: TGCGCCAGCAGCTCTGGATCCATTGAAAACACTGAAGCTTTCTTT. Protein: CASSSGSIENTEAFF.

This clone was picked up one time. The CDR3 DNA reads as TGTGCCACCAGTGACACTCACGGGGAGCTGTTTTTT. It encodes CATSDTHGELFF. The J gene is TRBJ2-2, the V gene TRBV24-1; no definite D call. This CDR3 comprises 12 residues. From germline, CDR1 is KGHDR and CDR2 SFDVKD. V lost 4 bases and J lost 7, with 6 bases in between.

The V gene is TRBV7-6, the J gene TRBJ2-3, with 14 bases identical to TRBD2. V lost 5 bases and J lost 0; bases outside the gene matches: 13. CDR3 length: 20 amino acids. Germline V gene data show CDR1 as SGHVS and CDR2 as FNYEAQ. This CDR3 is CASSPRGGTSGSPSTDTQYF. In DNA, the CDR3 is TGTGCCAGCAGCCCTAGGGGGGGGACTAGCGGGAGCCCTAGCACAGATACGCAGTATTTT.

V gene TRBV9 combines with J gene TRBJ1-1; D gene unclear. The CDR3 extends over 14 amino acids. Trimming took off 6 bases at V and 5 bases at J, with 17 bases between the two ends. Germline loops: CDR1 SGDLS, CDR2 YYNGEE. DNA for the CDR3: TGTGCCAGCACCCGAGGGAGGGAAGGAACTGAAGCTTTCTTT. It encodes CASTRGREGTEAFF.

The chain is built from TRBV27 and TRBJ2-5; possible D gene TRBD2, 6 bases. Trimming pared 8 bases from V and 5 bases from J, leaving 18 bases between. Germline-derived CDR1 and CDR2 are MNHEY and SMNVEV (reference sequence). The CDR3 sequence is 14 residues long. In nucleotides, the CDR3 is TGTGCCAGCGGCAAACTAGCAGTCCGGGAGACCCAGTACTTC. Translating gives CASGKLAVRETQYF.

The rearrangement links TRBV4-1 to TRBJ2-3, with D tentatively TRBD2 (6 bases). The germline CDR1 and CDR2 sequences are MGHRA and YSYEKL. V lost 0 bases and J lost 4, with 11 bases in between. This CDR3 spans 15 amino acids. The CDR3 loop reads CASSQDRLAPDTQYF. The CDR3 nucleotides read TGCGCCAGCAGCCAAGATAGGCTAGCGCCAGATACGCAGTATTTT.

The chain is built from TRBV27 and TRBJ2-2; D perhaps matches TRBD1 (5 bases). Trimming left V 5 bases short and J 1 base short, with 17 bases between. The CDR3 is 17 amino acids. Per the germline V gene, CDR1 is MNHEY and CDR2 is SMNVEV (reference sequence). CDR3 sequence reads: CASSPLPTVLNTGELFF. As DNA, the CDR3 is TGTGCCAGCAGTCCCCTCCCGACAGTTTTGAACACCGGGGAGCTGTTTTTT.

V usage is TRBV6-4 and J usage is TRBJ2-3, with 13 bases identical to TRBD2. The germline CDR1 and CDR2 sequences are MRHNA and SNTAGT. The CDR3 sequence is 15 residues long. The J segment lost 6 bases and the V segment lost 0 bases, leaving 0 bases of the junction unmatched. CDR3 sequence reads: CASSDSTSGGDTQYF. The CDR3, as DNA: TGTGCCAGCAGTGACTCGACTAGCGGGGGGGATACGCAGTATTTT.

The CDR3 DNA reads as TGTGCCAGCAGTGAAGTAGTGGGCGAAAAACTGTTTTTT. Residues: CASSEVVGEKLFF. The rearrangement links TRBV6-1 to TRBJ1-4; no reliable D call. This CDR3 has 13 residues. Germline CDR1 reads MNHNS; CDR2 reads SASEGT. The V end lost 1 base, the J end lost 8 bases, and 8 bases lay between the germline ends.